The rows below give T cell receptor beta chains drawn from one sample of a study of regulatory T cells in long-lasting Graves disease. TCRdb itself ran the multiplex PCR reads through MiXCR, one entry per CDR3 protein. The data hold some 340,000 distinct CDR3 sequences, with roughly 24% observed a single time. The input for sequencing was peripheral blood mononuclear cells (PBMCs), taken when the disease was refractory, from a patient treated with antithyroid drugs. Receptor source: a woman aged 40 to 55 with Graves disease. CDR3s include the opening cysteine and the closing phenylalanine or tryptophan. Fields, in order: D gene, clone size, V gene, CDR3 protein. The D gene is left open where the match is weak. Size tells how often a clone was seen (once, few, many) or the class of an expanded clone, and some rows leave it out.

D gene: -; clone size: many; V gene: TRBV7-7; CDR3 protein: CASSVQENTEAFF
D gene: -; clone size: few; V gene: TRBV2; CDR3 protein: CACSGGSFIGEQYF
D gene: TRBD1; clone size: many; V gene: TRBV6-1; CDR3 protein: CASSGRQGPREQYF
D gene: -; clone size: many; V gene: TRBV28; CDR3 protein: CASSLAPPGRVLDGNQPQHF
D gene: -; clone size: many; V gene: TRBV12-3/TRBV12-4; CDR3 protein: CASSVTGAIQYF
D gene: TRBD2; clone size: few; V gene: TRBV9; CDR3 protein: CASSPSSGRTTGELFF
D gene: -; clone size: few; V gene: TRBV3-1; CDR3 protein: CASSQDPGLFHFYEQYF
D gene: -; clone size: -; V gene: TRBV11-3; CDR3 protein: CASSARMEDIQYF
D gene: -; clone size: many; V gene: TRBV7-9; CDR3 protein: CASSVNRVTTKDEKLFF
D gene: TRBD2; clone size: -; V gene: TRBV11-2; CDR3 protein: CASSARGGGSGDEQFF
D gene: TRBD2; clone size: -; V gene: TRBV7-2; CDR3 protein: CASSSTSGRYYEQYF
D gene: TRBD1; clone size: few; V gene: TRBV24-1; CDR3 protein: CATSTGGNTEAFF
D gene: -; clone size: few; V gene: TRBV15; CDR3 protein: CATSREARLTGELFF
D gene: TRBD2; clone size: many; V gene: TRBV28; CDR3 protein: CASSLLASGAYEQYF
D gene: TRBD2; clone size: many; V gene: TRBV20-1; CDR3 protein: CSATSGRRETQYF
D gene: -; clone size: many; V gene: TRBV2; CDR3 protein: CASSGQGRLFF
D gene: -; clone size: -; V gene: TRBV12-3/TRBV12-4; CDR3 protein: CASSLAGHRDQPQHF
D gene: TRBD1; clone size: many; V gene: TRBV27; CDR3 protein: CASSIGTGTNEKLFF
D gene: -; clone size: many; V gene: TRBV10-3; CDR3 protein: CAISEVREETQYF
D gene: -; clone size: few; V gene: TRBV11-2; CDR3 protein: CASSFWRAGHSYEQYF
D gene: -; clone size: many; V gene: TRBV5-5; CDR3 protein: CASSTGPNEPEAFF
D gene: -; clone size: many; V gene: TRBV11-2; CDR3 protein: CASRFVLPSGRYGYTF
D gene: -; clone size: few; V gene: TRBV5-1; CDR3 protein: CASSPSGETYEQYF
D gene: -; clone size: many; V gene: TRBV28; CDR3 protein: CASKSLPSAGRTGELFF
D gene: TRBD1; clone size: few; V gene: TRBV5-1; CDR3 protein: CASSLEPGQGFEKLFF
D gene: TRBD2; clone size: -; V gene: TRBV29-1; CDR3 protein: CSVPTSGRLGEQFF
D gene: -; clone size: -; V gene: TRBV4-2; CDR3 protein: CASSQVGILEGEETQYF
D gene: -; clone size: many; V gene: TRBV28; CDR3 protein: CATGPGDAFYTEAFF
D gene: TRBD1; clone size: -; V gene: TRBV14; CDR3 protein: CASSVRQGGLREKLFF
D gene: -; clone size: many; V gene: TRBV2; CDR3 protein: CASRPPGTSYGYTF
D gene: TRBD2; clone size: -; V gene: TRBV19; CDR3 protein: CASSTPLSSGRRDTQYF
D gene: -; clone size: few; V gene: TRBV27; CDR3 protein: CASSATETNPETQYF
D gene: -; clone size: -; V gene: TRBV5-1; CDR3 protein: CASSGGGTGGLHEQYF
D gene: -; clone size: -; V gene: TRBV20-1; CDR3 protein: CSARNWGPRGRVETEAFF
D gene: -; clone size: many; V gene: TRBV27; CDR3 protein: CASSLFPRLYEQYF
D gene: -; clone size: many; V gene: TRBV28; CDR3 protein: CASSLFGGPSGEQYF
D gene: TRBD1; clone size: -; V gene: TRBV28; CDR3 protein: CASNPFASGTGKVAYNEQFF